The 21 T cell receptor beta chains below were found in one sample sequenced in a study of blood T cell repertoires in COVID-19. Repertoires were generated with immunoSEQ multiplex PCR, while TCRdb's copy carries only in-frame clones and drops some. The sample holds some 220,000 clones, roughly 84% seen once. Sequencing was done on a sample of peripheral blood. The receptors here all came from a woman older than 75 with active or convalescent COVID-19.

The gene calls are TRBV6-2 or TRBV6-3 and TRBJ1-1; TRBD1 matches at 8 bases. CDR3 size: 20 residues. Germline CDR1 and CDR2: MNHEY and SVGEGT. With 5 bases clipped from V and 0 bases from J, the junction kept 20 bases outside the gene matches. The CDR3 protein is CASSEDRAMRRLNMNTEAFF. The CDR3 nucleotides read TGTGCCAGCAGTGAGGACAGGGCTATGCGGCGGTTAAACATGAACACTGAAGCTTTCTTT.

This clone was recorded a few times. The chain has TRBV28 and TRBJ2-1, with TRBD2 identical over 14 bases. Germline trimming cut 4 bases from V and 4 bases from J; bases unmatched to any gene: 3. Germline assignment: CDR1 MDHEN and CDR2 SYDVKM. The CDR3 consists of 16 residues. CDR3 sequence reads: CASSSGLAGGYNEQFF. DNA for the CDR3: TGTGCCAGCAGTTCCGGACTAGCGGGGGGATACAATGAGCAGTTCTTC.

The genes are TRBV6-6 and TRBJ1-4; 8 nucleotides match TRBD1. After removal of 7 bases from V and 6 bases from J, the junction contained 7 bases not matched to a gene. The CDR3 sequence is 14 residues long. CDR1 MNHNY and CDR2 SVGAGI come from the germline V gene (reference sequence). The CDR3: CASKVGQGYEKLFF. CDR3 DNA sequence: TGTGCCAGCAAGGTTGGACAGGGATATGAAAAACTGTTTTTT.

This rearrangement joins TRBV7-2 to TRBJ2-3, with 8 positions matching TRBD2. V was pared by 3 bases and J by 4 bases, with 18 bases of the junction left unmatched. Germline V gene sequence: CDR1 SGHTA, CDR2 FQGNSA. The CDR3 is 19 amino acids. The CDR3 coding sequence is TGTGCCAGCAGCTTCGTTCGCGACGGGAGGGTAAGGCTTGCAGATACGCAGTATTTT. Its translation: CASSFVRDGRVRLADTQYF.

The rearrangement joins TRBV3-1 (or the pseudogene TRBV3-2) to TRBJ2-2; 12 bases agree with TRBD2. The germline gives CDR1 LGHDT, CDR2 YNNKEL (reference sequence). The CDR3 runs 15 residues. V lost 4 bases to trimming and J lost 5 bases; unmatched junction nucleotides: 2. CDR3 DNA sequence: TGTGCCAGCAGCCGACTAGCGGGAGAGACCGGGGAGCTGTTTTTT. It translates to CASSRLAGETGELFF.

The rearrangement uses TRBV6-5 and TRBJ1-6; a weak D match, TRBD1 (5 bases). The length of the CDR3 is 12 residues. Per the germline V gene, CDR1 is MNHEY and CDR2 is SVGAGI. Trimming stripped 6 bases from V and 13 bases from J, with 13 bases between. In DNA, the CDR3 is TGTGCCAGCAGAGTGGGGCAGGTCCCCCTCCACTTT. This gives the protein CASRVGQVPLHF.

The chain uses TRBV28 and TRBJ1-1; D is unresolved. V shed 6 bases and J shed 7 bases, with 21 bases lying between them. Germline V gene lookup returns CDR1 MDHEN and CDR2 SYDVKM. The CDR3 length is 15 residues. Here the CDR3 DNA reads TGTGCCAGCAGCAAACCCTCTCGAGGGATCTTTGAAGCTTTCTTT. This codes for CASSKPSRGIFEAFF.

This chain joins TRBV28 and TRBJ2-6; weak D call: TRBD1 (5 bases). From germline, CDR1 is MDHEN and CDR2 SYDVKM. V dropped 4 bases and J dropped 0 bases, with 19 bases sitting between them. The CDR3 extends over 19 amino acids. The CDR3 loop reads CASSSLTASFSSGANVLTF. The DNA for the CDR3 is TGTGCCAGCAGTTCCTTGACAGCCTCTTTCAGCTCTGGGGCCAACGTCCTGACTTTC. The full variable domain, rest sourced from reference TRBV28 and TRBJ2-6, is DVKVTQSSRYLVKRTGEKVFLECVQDMDHENMFWYRQDPGLGLRLIYFSYDVKMKEKGDIPEGYSVSREKKERFSLILESASTNQTSMYLCASSSLTASFSSGANVLTFGAGSRLTVL.

The chain is built from TRBV7-2 and TRBJ2-1; D not certain. This CDR3 has 14 residues. The germline V gene has CDR1 SGHTA and CDR2 FQGNSA. Trimming shortened V by 1 base and J by 4 bases, and 8 bases separated the two germline ends. The chain's CDR3 is CASSLVPAYNEQFF. CDR3 sequence (DNA): TGTGCCAGCAGCTTAGTCCCAGCGTACAATGAGCAGTTCTTC.

The J gene is TRBJ2-1, the V gene TRBV7-6; 8 bases match TRBD2. The junction had 7 bases not matched to a gene; V was cut back by 5 bases and J by 7 bases. The germline CDR1 and CDR2 sequences are SGHVS and FNYEAQ. This CDR3 is 14 amino acids long. The CDR3, as DNA: TGTGCCAGCAGCAGCGGACTAGCAAGAAATGAGCAGTTCTTC. It is translated as CASSSGLARNEQFF.

This clone turned up a few times. V usage is TRBV6-6 and J usage is TRBJ2-1, with 13 positions matching TRBD2. The CDR3 totals 18 residues. J lost 8 bases, V lost 5 bases, and 15 bases had no gene match. Germline CDR1 is MNHNY and CDR2 is SVGAGI (reference sequence). The CDR3 region has the DNA TGTGCCAGCAGTCCTCTGGAGGGACTAGCGGGATCCGTCCATGAGCAGTTCTTC. As protein: CASSPLEGLAGSVHEQFF.

This chain uses TRBV6-2 or TRBV6-3 with TRBJ2-3, with 9 bases aligning to TRBD2. V was clipped by 2 bases and J by 1 base; unmatched bases: 7. This CDR3 has 17 amino acids. The germline V gene encodes CDR1 MNHEY and CDR2 SVGEGT. The CDR3 coding sequence is TGTGCCAGCAGTTACACCAGCGGGGGGTGGGGCACAGATACGCAGTATTTT. Amino acids: CASSYTSGGWGTDTQYF.

This rearrangement joins TRBV6-2 or TRBV6-3 to TRBJ2-7, with D maybe TRBD2 (6 bases). The CDR3 length is 15 residues. Germline-derived CDR1 and CDR2 are MNHEY and SVGEGT. Trimming left V 4 bases short and J 7 bases short, with 20 bases between. The chain's CDR3 is CASSSARRGTGEQYF. In DNA form, the CDR3 reads TGTGCCAGCAGTTCCGCAAGGCGGGGTACTGGGGAGCAGTACTTC.

The rearrangement links TRBV6-6 to TRBJ2-7; TRBD1 matches at 12 bases. Per germline, CDR1 MNHNY and CDR2 SVGAGI (reference sequence). The junction had 5 bases not matched to a gene; V was cut back by 4 bases and J by 4 bases. The CDR3 covers 15 residues. The CDR3 sequence: CASSSPGQGAYEQYF. In nucleotides, the CDR3 is TGTGCCAGCAGTTCGCCGGGACAGGGGGCATACGAGCAGTACTTC.

Note on this clone: The sample carries other DNA sequences with the same CDR3. The chain joins TRBV9 to TRBJ1-1; TRBD1 might be the D (6 bases). This CDR3 is built from 14 residues. V was shortened by 2 bases and J by 1 base, with 9 bases between the two germline ends. Germline loops: CDR1 SGDLS, CDR2 YYNGEE. CDR3 nucleotide sequence: TGTGCCAGCAGCGTGTCGGGACAGAACACTGAAGCTTTCTTT. This gives the protein CASSVSGQNTEAFF.

This chain joins TRBV28 and TRBJ1-2, with D possibly being TRBD1 (5 bases). This CDR3 contains 15 residues. V shed 2 bases and J shed 4 bases, with 14 bases lying between them. Germline CDR1 MDHEN, CDR2 SYDVKM. The CDR3 is CASSLSRAGSYGYTF. The CDR3 DNA sequence: TGTGCCAGCAGTTTAAGCAGGGCTGGCAGCTATGGCTACACCTTC.

V gene TRBV7-2 combines with J gene TRBJ1-2; 8 bases fit TRBD1. Germline-derived CDR1 and CDR2 are SGHTA and FQGNSA. J gave up 3 bases and V 5 bases, and 5 bases lay outside the gene matches. The CDR3 totals 14 residues. In nucleotides, the CDR3 is TGTGCCAGCAGCCTGGGACAGGCTTACTATGGCTACACCTTC. Translation: CASSLGQAYYGYTF.

This clone has just a few counts. The genes are TRBV29-1 and TRBJ1-1, with 7 bases that match TRBD1. CDR1 is SQVTM and CDR2 is ANQGSEA in the germline V gene. The CDR3 contains 15 residues. V lost 2 bases, J lost 3 bases, and 9 bases stayed unmatched. CDR3 sequence (DNA): TGCAGCGTTGAATTTCTATTTGGACAGGACACTGAAGCTTTCTTT. Its protein is CSVEFLFGQDTEAFF.

The chain employs TRBV7-3 and TRBJ2-7, with TRBD2 matching over 9 bases. V dropped 5 bases and J dropped 4; count of bases not matched to a gene: 6. The CDR3 has 14 amino acids. Germline values: CDR1 SGHTA, CDR2 FQGTGA. The CDR3 loop is CASSQSGGQYEQYF. The CDR3 DNA sequence: TGTGCCAGCAGCCAAAGCGGGGGGCAATACGAGCAGTACTTC.

This clone was seen a single time. The V gene is TRBV2, the J gene TRBJ2-1; D ambiguous. CDR3 length: 14 residues. Germline-derived CDR1 and CDR2 are SNHLY and FYNNEI. V was pared by 7 bases and J by 1 base, with 11 bases between. This CDR3 is CASTQLPSYNEQFF. The CDR3 nucleotides read TGTGCCAGCACCCAACTACCATCCTACAATGAGCAGTTCTTC.

The genes are TRBV5-5 and TRBJ2-5, with 11 bases matching TRBD1. Germline V gives CDR1 SGHKS, CDR2 YYEKEE (reference sequence). The length of the CDR3 is 16 residues. Trimming removed 4 bases from V and 1 base from J; junction bases left unmatched: 6. The CDR3: CASSLGQGAIQETQYF. In nucleotides, the CDR3 is TGTGCCAGCAGCCTCGGACAGGGGGCGATCCAAGAGACCCAGTACTTC.